The 10 T cell receptor beta chains below all came from one sample that was sequenced in a study of T cell changes during pregnancy in multiple sclerosis (dated by TCRdb to the late 2010s). The receptor library was made with the immunoSEQ multiplex PCR assay. What TCRdb holds here is the immuneACCESS table cut down to in-frame rearrangements. Part of the clones is not present; checked against another copy, under half of the missing clones reflect an unresolved V gene, and the others are unexplained. Within this sample are 74,000 or so clones, with more than 90% of them counted one time only. The top ten constitute 0.21% of the sample. Here the sequenced sample was CD4+ T cells from peripheral blood mononuclear cells, taken before pregnancy. These receptors all come from a female donor with multiple sclerosis, enrolled in a pregnancy study.

This chain uses TRBV7-3 with TRBJ1-1, with D maybe TRBD1 (5 bases). V gave up 5 bases and J gave up 1 base, with 8 bases separating them. Germline CDR1 and CDR2: SGHTA and FQGTGA. The CDR3 length is 13 residues. The chain's CDR3 is CASSQGWNTEAFF. The CDR3 region has the DNA TGTGCCAGCAGCCAGGGCTGGAACACTGAAGCTTTCTTT.

The rearrangement joins TRBV27 to TRBJ2-1; 7 bases match TRBD1. The CDR3 covers 14 residues. Unmatched junction bases numbered 7, after V lost 3 bases and J lost 8 bases. CDR1 and CDR2 (germline): MNHEY, SMNVEV (reference sequence). The CDR3 region has the DNA TGTGCCAGCAGTTTCGCACAGGGGTGGGATGAGCAGTTCTTC. Translated, it gives CASSFAQGWDEQFF.

The V call is TRBV19, the J call TRBJ2-5, with 7 bases identical to TRBD2. The CDR3 is 14 amino acids. The V segment lost 9 bases and the J segment 5 bases; nucleotides outside the gene matches: 12. The germline V gene encodes CDR1 LNHDA and CDR2 SQIVND (reference sequence). CDR3 sequence reads: CASRGRVAQETQYF. CDR3 coding DNA: TGTGCCAGCCGGGGGAGGGTGGCCCAGGAGACCCAGTACTTC.

The chain is built from TRBV5-5 and TRBJ2-1, with D perhaps matching TRBD2 (6 bases). Germline CDR1 and CDR2: SGHKS and YYEKEE (reference sequence). This CDR3 is built from 13 residues. V dropped 0 bases and J dropped 15 bases, with 16 bases sitting between them. This chain's CDR3 is CASSLDGRGSLFF. The CDR3 DNA follows: TGTGCCAGCAGCTTGGACGGGAGAGGGTCATTGTTCTTC.

CDR3 sequence: CAHRGSSYNSPLHF. The CDR3, as DNA: TGTGCCCACCGTGGGAGCTCCTATAATTCACCCCTCCACTTT. V and J are TRBV30 and TRBJ1-6, with no clear D. This CDR3 has 14 residues. CDR1 GTSNPN and CDR2 SVGIG come from the germline V gene (reference sequence). V was cut by 8 bases and J by 0 bases, with 11 bases left in between.

This clone is a singleton in its sample. The CDR3 here is CASSLLQGNTGELFF. In DNA, the CDR3 is TGTGCCAGCAGCTTATTGCAGGGGAACACCGGGGAGCTGTTTTTT. The V and J genes are TRBV7-3 and TRBJ2-2; D is possibly TRBD1 (5 bases). CDR1 and CDR2 (germline): SGHTA, FQGTGA. The CDR3 is made up of 15 amino acids. Trimming took off 2 bases at V and 1 base at J, with 8 bases between the two ends.

J is TRBJ2-2 and V is TRBV27, with 9 bases aligning to TRBD1. With 8 bases clipped from V and 6 bases from J, the junction kept 4 bases outside the gene matches. The germline V gene has CDR1 MNHEY and CDR2 SMNVEV (reference sequence). CDR3 size: 13 residues. CDR3 in amino acids: CASQDRGSGELFF. CDR3 coding DNA: TGTGCCAGCCAGGACAGGGGATCCGGGGAGCTGTTTTTT.

The chain uses TRBV5-1 and TRBJ2-1, with D perhaps matching TRBD2 (5 bases). This CDR3 is built from 14 residues. CDR1 is SGHRS and CDR2 is YFSETQ in the germline V gene. Trimming pared 0 bases from V and 3 bases from J, leaving 7 bases between. The DNA of the CDR3 is TGCGCCAGCAGCTTGGGAGGACTCTACAATGAGCAGTTCTTC. Amino acids: CASSLGGLYNEQFF.

The V gene is TRBV23-1, the J gene TRBJ1-1, with 8 bases matching TRBD1. TRBV23-1 is an open reading frame whose function is uncertain. The junction had 3 bases not matched to a gene; V was cut back by 2 bases and J by 1 base. The CDR3 runs to 15 residues. CDR3 sequence reads: CASSQTGQANTEAFF. Written as DNA, the CDR3 is TGCGCCAGCAGTCAAACGGGACAGGCGAACACTGAAGCTTTCTTT.

The chain joins TRBV9 to TRBJ2-7; D is ambiguous. Trimming removed 0 bases at V and 6 bases at J, with 16 bases between. CDR1 SGDLS and CDR2 YYNGEE come from the germline V gene. The CDR3 has 15 amino acids. The CDR3 region has the DNA TGTGCCAGCAGCGTAGACTGGGCGTCCAATCGCGAGCAGTACTTC. This translates into CASSVDWASNREQYF. The full variable domain, completed using reference TRBV9 and TRBJ2-7, is DSGVTQTPKHLITATGQRVTLRCSPRSGDLSVYWYQQSLDQGLQFLIQYYNGEERAKGNILERFSAQQFPDLHSELNLSSLELGDSALYFCASSVDWASNREQYFGPGTRLTVT.